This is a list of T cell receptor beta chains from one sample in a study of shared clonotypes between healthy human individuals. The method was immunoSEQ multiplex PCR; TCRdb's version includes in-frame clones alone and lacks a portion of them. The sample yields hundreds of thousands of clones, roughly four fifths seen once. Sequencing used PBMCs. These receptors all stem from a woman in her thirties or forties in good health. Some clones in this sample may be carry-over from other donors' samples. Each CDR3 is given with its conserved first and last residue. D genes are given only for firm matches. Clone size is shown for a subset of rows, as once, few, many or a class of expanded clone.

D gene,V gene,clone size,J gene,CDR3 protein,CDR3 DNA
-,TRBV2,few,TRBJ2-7,CASSLDGEQYF,TGTGCCAGCAGTCTAGACGGCGAGCAGTACTTC
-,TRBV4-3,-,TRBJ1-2,CASSQDPVSYYGYTF,TGCGCCAGCAGCCAAGACCCTGTCAGTTACTATGGCTACACCTTC
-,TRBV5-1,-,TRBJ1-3,CASSSDTSGNTIYF,TGCGCCAGCAGTTCGGACACCTCTGGAAACACCATATATTTT
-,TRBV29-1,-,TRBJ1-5,CSVATEAYQPQHF,TGCAGCGTTGCAACAGAGGCTTATCAGCCCCAGCATTTT
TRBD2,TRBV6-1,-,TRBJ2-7,CATKGTGTSYEQYF,TGTGCCACCAAAGGGACCGGGACTAGCTACGAGCAGTACTTC
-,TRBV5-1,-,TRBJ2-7,CASSLVGGSSYEQYF,TGCGCCAGCAGCTTGGTAGGCGGAAGCTCCTACGAGCAGTACTTC
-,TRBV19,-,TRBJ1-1,CASRGLRNTEAFF,TGTGCCAGTCGGGGTTTGAGGAACACTGAAGCTTTCTTT
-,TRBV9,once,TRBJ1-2,CASSVSIRGSGYGYTF,TGTGCCAGCAGCGTCAGTATCAGGGGATCGGGGTATGGCTACACCTTC
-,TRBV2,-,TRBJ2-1,CASSEVWVRTYNEQFF,TGTGCCAGCAGTGAGGTTTGGGTGCGAACCTACAATGAGCAGTTCTTC
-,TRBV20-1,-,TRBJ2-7,CSARSYDEQYF,TGCAGTGCTAGAAGTTACGACGAGCAGTACTTC
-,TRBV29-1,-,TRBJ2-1,CSVAGGESLWDEQFF,TGCAGCGTTGCAGGCGGCGAAAGCCTCTGGGATGAGCAGTTCTTC